These 8 T cell receptor beta chains were all obtained from the same sample, sequenced in a study of beta chain features in type 1 diabetes. All of the isolated RNA was reverse transcribed, so expressed TCRB transcripts were sequenced. Method: immunoSEQ multiplex PCR; TCRdb's copy keeps in-frame clones and lacks some. The table has just under 150,000 clones, 10% seen once. Sequencing was done on a sample of naive CD4+ T cells from blood. Receptors originate from a man between 18 and 35 years old in good health.

This clone was seen many times. This sequence joins TRBV7-3 and TRBJ2-1; 7 nucleotides match TRBD2. The CDR3 totals 15 residues. The junction had 0 bases not matched to a gene; V was cut back by 0 bases and J by 1 base. The V gene's germline CDR1 is SGHTA and CDR2 FQGTGA. CDR3 sequence reads: CASSLTGGSYNEQFF. The CDR3, as DNA: TGTGCCAGCAGCTTAACCGGGGGGTCCTACAATGAGCAGTTCTTC. The entire variable domain, with the rest obtained from reference TRBV7-3 and TRBJ2-1, is as follows: GAGVSQTPSNKVTEKGKYVELRCDPISGHTALYWYRQSLGQGPEFLIYFQGTGAADDSGLPNDRFFAVRPEGSVSTLKIQRTERGDSAVYLCASSLTGGSYNEQFFGPGTRLTVL.

The V call is TRBV19, the J call TRBJ2-3; D is perhaps TRBD1 (6 bases). CDR1 LNHDA and CDR2 SQIVND come from the germline V gene (reference sequence). V lost 5 bases and J lost 3, with 15 bases in between. The CDR3 totals 15 residues. As DNA, the CDR3 is TGTGCCAGTAGTGTTGGACAGCCAGCAACAGATACGCAGTATTTT. It yields the protein CASSVGQPATDTQYF.

This clone was seen only a few times. This chain joins TRBV7-2 and TRBJ1-2; 7 bases fit TRBD1. Germline-derived CDR1 and CDR2 are SGHTA and FQGNSA. This CDR3 has 12 amino acids. The trim removed 5 bases at V and 5 bases at J, leaving 2 bases unmatched. CDR3 protein: CASSLQGYGYTF. DNA of the CDR3: TGTGCCAGCAGCCTACAGGGGTATGGCTACACCTTC.

V and J are TRBV13 and TRBJ1-3; 9 bases are a match to TRBD1. The junction had 10 bases not matched to a gene; V was cut back by 5 bases and J by 2 bases. The CDR3 consists of 17 residues. Germline CDR1 is PRHDT and CDR2 is FYEKMQ (reference sequence). The CDR3 nucleotides are TGTGCCAGCAGCATCGCCCCCCGGGACAGGGCTGGAAACACCATATATTTT. Its translation is CASSIAPRDRAGNTIYF.

In its sample, this clone was seen a few times. The V and J genes are TRBV7-2 and TRBJ1-2; 7 bases align to TRBD1. The CDR3 loop spans 14 amino acids. With V trimmed by 0 bases and J by 5 bases, 3 bases remained unmatched. CDR1 is SGHTA, CDR2 FQGNSA, per germline. The CDR3 nucleotides read TGTGCCAGCAGCTTAGCGACAGGGCCATATGGCTACACCTTC. Protein: CASSLATGPYGYTF.

This clone was seen more than once but under ten times. The chain uses TRBV4-2 and TRBJ2-3; D is possibly TRBD1 (6 bases). The CDR3 has 16 amino acids. Between the trimmed V and J ends, which lost 1 base and 2 bases, there was a span of 13 bases. The germline V gene encodes CDR1 LGHNA and CDR2 YNFKEQ. CDR3 loop: CASSQATGMHTDTQYF. DNA for the CDR3: TGTGCCAGCAGCCAAGCCACAGGGATGCACACAGATACGCAGTATTTT.

The chain couples TRBV6-5 to TRBJ2-4; 8 bases align to TRBD2. The germline CDR1 and CDR2 sequences are MNHEY and SVGAGI. V was pared by 0 bases and J by 9 bases, with 7 bases of the junction left unmatched. The CDR3 sequence is 15 residues long. The CDR3 DNA sequence: TGTGCCAGCAGTTACTCGCGGGGGGAGGAGGTCATTCAGTACTTC. It codes for CASSYSRGEEVIQYF.

The chain is built from TRBV7-3 and TRBJ2-3; 14 bases agree with TRBD2. Trimming took 4 bases from V and 3 from J; bases not matched to a gene: 3. The CDR3 totals 16 residues. Germline V CDR1 and CDR2: SGHTA, FQGTGA. The CDR3 region is CASSSRTSGGTDTQYF. The CDR3 DNA reads TGTGCCAGCAGCTCCCGGACTAGCGGGGGGACAGATACGCAGTATTTT.